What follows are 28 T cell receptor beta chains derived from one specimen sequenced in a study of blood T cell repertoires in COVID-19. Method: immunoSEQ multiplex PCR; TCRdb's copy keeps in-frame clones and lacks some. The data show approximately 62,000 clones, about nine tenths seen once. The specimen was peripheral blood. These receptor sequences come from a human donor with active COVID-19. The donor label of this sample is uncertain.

CDR3 in amino acids: CASSPGSLNTEAFF. The CDR3 DNA reads as TGTGCCAGCAGCCCAGGGTCTCTGAACACTGAAGCTTTCTTT. The V and J genes are TRBV5-6 and TRBJ1-1, with D perhaps matching TRBD1 (5 bases). CDR3 length equals 14 residues. Trimming took 4 bases from V and 0 from J, leaving 10 bases between them. Germline V gives CDR1 SGHDT, CDR2 YYEEEE. Filled out from reference TRBV5-6 and TRBJ1-1, the complete variable domain reads DAGVTQSPTHLIKTRGQQVTLRCSPKSGHDTVSWYQQALGQGPQFIFQYYEEEERQRGNFPDRFSGHQFPNYSSELNVNALLLGDSALYLCASSPGSLNTEAFFGQGTRLTVV.

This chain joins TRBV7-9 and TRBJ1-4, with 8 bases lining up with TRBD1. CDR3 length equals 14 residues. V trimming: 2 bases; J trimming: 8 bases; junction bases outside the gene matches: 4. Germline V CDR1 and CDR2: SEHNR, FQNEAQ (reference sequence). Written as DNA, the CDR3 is TGTGCCAGCAGCTTAAGGACAGGGCGGGAAAAACTGTTTTTT. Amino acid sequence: CASSLRTGREKLFF.

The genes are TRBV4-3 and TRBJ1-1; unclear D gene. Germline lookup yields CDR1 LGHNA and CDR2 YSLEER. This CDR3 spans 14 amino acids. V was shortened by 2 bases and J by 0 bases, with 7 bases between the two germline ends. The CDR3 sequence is CASSQLGMNTEAFF. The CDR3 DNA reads TGCGCCAGCAGCCAACTAGGTATGAACACTGAAGCTTTCTTT.

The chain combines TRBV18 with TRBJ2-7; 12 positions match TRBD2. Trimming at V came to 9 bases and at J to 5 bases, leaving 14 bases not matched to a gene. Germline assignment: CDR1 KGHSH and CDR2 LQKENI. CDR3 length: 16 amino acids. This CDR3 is CASSTLGTSGSDEQYF. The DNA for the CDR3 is TGTGCCAGTTCTACCCTCGGGACTAGCGGGTCCGACGAGCAGTACTTC.

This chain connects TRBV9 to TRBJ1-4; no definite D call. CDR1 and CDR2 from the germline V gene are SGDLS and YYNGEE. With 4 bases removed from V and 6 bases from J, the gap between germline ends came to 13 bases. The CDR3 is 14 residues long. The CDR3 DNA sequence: TGTGCCAGCAGCCCGGATGGGCAAGATGAAAAACTGTTTTTT. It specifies CASSPDGQDEKLFF.

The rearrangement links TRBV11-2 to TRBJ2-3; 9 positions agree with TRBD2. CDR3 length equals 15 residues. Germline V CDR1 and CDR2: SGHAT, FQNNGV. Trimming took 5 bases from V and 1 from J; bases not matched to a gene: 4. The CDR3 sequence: CASSPWTSGTDTQYF. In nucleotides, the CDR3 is TGTGCCAGCAGCCCGTGGACTAGCGGCACAGATACGCAGTATTTT.

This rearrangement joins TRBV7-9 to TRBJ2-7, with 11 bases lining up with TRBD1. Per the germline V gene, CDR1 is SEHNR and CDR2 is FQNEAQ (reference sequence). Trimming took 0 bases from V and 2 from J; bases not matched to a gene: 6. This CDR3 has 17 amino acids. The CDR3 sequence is CASSLAGTGGGTYEQYF. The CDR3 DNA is TGTGCCAGCAGCTTAGCCGGGACAGGGGGGGGCACCTACGAGCAGTACTTC.

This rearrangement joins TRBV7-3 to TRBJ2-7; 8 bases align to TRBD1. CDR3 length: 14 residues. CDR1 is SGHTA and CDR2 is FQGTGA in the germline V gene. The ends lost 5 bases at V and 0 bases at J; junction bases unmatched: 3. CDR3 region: CASSPDRDSYEQYF. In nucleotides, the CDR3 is TGTGCCAGCAGCCCGGACAGGGACTCCTACGAGCAGTACTTC.

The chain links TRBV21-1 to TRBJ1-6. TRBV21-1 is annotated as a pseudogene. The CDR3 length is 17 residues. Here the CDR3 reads CASSKPLSTLFNSPLHF. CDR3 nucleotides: TGTGCCAGCAGCAAACCACTTTCTACCCTGTTTAATTCACCCCTCCACTTT.

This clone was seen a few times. The CDR3 protein is CASSSRLRGLGYTEAFF. CDR3 DNA sequence: TGTGCCAGCAGCTCCCGGTTAAGGGGGCTAGGGTACACTGAAGCTTTCTTT. The chain is built from TRBV5-8 and TRBJ1-1; TRBD1 matches at 7 bases. V shed 3 bases, J shed 3 bases, and the junction held 14 bases outside the gene matches. This CDR3 has 17 residues. The germline V gene has CDR1 SGHTS and CDR2 YDEGEE.

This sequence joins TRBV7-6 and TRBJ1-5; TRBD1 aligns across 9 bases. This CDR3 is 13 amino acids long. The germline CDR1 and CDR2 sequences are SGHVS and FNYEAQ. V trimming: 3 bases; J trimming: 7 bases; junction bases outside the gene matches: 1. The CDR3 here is CASSFGQGQPQHF. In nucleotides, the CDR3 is TGTGCCAGCAGCTTTGGACAGGGGCAGCCCCAGCATTTT.

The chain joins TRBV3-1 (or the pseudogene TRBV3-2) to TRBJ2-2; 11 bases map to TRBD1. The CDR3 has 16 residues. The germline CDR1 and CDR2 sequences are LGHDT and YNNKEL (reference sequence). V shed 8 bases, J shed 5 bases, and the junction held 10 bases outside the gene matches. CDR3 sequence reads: CASRKAGTGGTGELFF. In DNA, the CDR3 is TGTGCCAGCCGGAAAGCCGGGACAGGGGGGACCGGGGAGCTGTTTTTT.

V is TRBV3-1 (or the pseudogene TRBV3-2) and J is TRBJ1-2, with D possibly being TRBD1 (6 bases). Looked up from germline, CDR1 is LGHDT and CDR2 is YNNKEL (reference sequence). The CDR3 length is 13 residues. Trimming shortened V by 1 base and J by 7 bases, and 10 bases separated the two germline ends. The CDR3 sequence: CASSQVQGRGYTF. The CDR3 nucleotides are TGTGCCAGCAGCCAAGTACAGGGTCGTGGCTACACCTTC.

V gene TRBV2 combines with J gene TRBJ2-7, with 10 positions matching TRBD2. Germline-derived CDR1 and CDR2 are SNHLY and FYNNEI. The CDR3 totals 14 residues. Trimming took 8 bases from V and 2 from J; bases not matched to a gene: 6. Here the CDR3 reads CASDSGGKAYEQYF. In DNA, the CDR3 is TGTGCCAGCGATAGCGGGGGGAAGGCCTACGAGCAGTACTTC.

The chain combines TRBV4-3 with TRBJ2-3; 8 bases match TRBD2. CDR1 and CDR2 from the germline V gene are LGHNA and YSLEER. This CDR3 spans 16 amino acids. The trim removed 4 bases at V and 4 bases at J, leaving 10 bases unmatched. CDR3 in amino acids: CASSRAGEGRPDTQYF. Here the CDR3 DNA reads TGCGCCAGCAGCCGAGCGGGGGAGGGCCGGCCAGATACGCAGTATTTT.

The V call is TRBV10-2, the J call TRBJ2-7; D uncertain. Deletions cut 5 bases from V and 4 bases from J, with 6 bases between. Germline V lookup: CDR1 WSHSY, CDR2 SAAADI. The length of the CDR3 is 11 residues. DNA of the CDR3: TGCGCCAGCAGTAACGCGTACGAGCAGTACTTC. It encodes CASSNAYEQYF.

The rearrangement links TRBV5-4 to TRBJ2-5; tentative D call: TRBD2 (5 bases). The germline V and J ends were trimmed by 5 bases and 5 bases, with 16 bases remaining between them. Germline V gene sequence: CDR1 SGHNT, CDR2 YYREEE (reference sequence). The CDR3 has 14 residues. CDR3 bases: TGTGCCAGCAGGGAGACGCGTGGCGGGGAGACCCAGTACTTC. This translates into CASRETRGGETQYF.

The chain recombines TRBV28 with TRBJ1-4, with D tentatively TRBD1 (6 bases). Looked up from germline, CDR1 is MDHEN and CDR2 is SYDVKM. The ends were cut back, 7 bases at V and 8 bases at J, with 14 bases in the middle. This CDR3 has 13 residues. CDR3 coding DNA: TGTGCCAGCACCATTCCAGGGGTAGAAAAACTGTTTTTT. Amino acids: CASTIPGVEKLFF.

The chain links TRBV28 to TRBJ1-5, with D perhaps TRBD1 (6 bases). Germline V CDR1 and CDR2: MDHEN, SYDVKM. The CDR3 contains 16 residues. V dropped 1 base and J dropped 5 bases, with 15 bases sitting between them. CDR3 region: CASSLLVGGADQPQHF. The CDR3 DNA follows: TGTGCCAGCAGTTTATTAGTTGGGGGCGCAGATCAGCCCCAGCATTTT.

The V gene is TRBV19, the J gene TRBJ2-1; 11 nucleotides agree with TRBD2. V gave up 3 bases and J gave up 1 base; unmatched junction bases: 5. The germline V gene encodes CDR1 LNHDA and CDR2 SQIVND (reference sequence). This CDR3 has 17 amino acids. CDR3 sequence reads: CASSIGLAGASYNEQFF. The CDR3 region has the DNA TGTGCCAGTAGTATCGGACTAGCGGGCGCTTCCTACAATGAGCAGTTCTTC.

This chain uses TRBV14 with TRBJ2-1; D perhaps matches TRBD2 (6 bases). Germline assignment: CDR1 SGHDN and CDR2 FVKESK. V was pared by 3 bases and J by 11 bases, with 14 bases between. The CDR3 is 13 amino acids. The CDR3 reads CASSQGGTSKQFF. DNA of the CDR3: TGTGCCAGCAGCCAGGGGGGAACGAGTAAGCAGTTCTTC.

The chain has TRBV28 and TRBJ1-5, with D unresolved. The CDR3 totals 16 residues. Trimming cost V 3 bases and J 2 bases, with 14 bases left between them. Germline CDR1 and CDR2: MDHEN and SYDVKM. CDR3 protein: CASSFLARLGNQPQHF. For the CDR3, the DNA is TGTGCCAGCAGTTTTCTTGCCAGACTAGGCAATCAGCCCCAGCATTTT.

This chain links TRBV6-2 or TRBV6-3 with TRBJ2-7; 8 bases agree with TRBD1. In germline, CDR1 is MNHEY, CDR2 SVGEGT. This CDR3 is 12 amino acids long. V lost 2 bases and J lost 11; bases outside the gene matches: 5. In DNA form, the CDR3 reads TGTGCCAGCAGTTACGTCAGGGGACAGGAGTACTTC. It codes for CASSYVRGQEYF.

CDR3 DNA: TGTGCCAGCTCCCGGGTCGACAGGCCCGGAGGTGAGCAGTTCTTC. Amino acids: CASSRVDRPGGEQFF. V and J are TRBV18 and TRBJ2-1, with TRBD1 as a possible D gene (6 bases). The CDR3 is made up of 15 amino acids. Germline-derived CDR1 and CDR2 are KGHSH and LQKENI. The ends were cut back, 6 bases at V and 9 bases at J, with 21 bases in the middle.

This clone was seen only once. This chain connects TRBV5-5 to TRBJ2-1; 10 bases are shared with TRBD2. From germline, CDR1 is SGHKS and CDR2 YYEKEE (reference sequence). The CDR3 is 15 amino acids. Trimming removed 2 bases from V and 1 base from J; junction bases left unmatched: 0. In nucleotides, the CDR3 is TGTGCCAGCAGCTTACTAGCGGGATCCTACAATGAGCAGTTCTTC. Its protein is CASSLLAGSYNEQFF.

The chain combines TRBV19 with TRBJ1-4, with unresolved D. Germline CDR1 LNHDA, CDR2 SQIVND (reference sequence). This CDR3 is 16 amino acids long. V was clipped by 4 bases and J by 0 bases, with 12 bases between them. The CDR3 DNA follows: TGTGCCAGTAGTAGATCCAGGACTGCAACTAATGAAAAACTGTTTTTT. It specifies CASSRSRTATNEKLFF. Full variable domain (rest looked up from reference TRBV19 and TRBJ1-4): DGGITQSPKYLFRKEGQNVTLSCEQNLNHDAMYWYRQDPGQGLRLIYYSQIVNDFQKGDIAEGYSVSREKKESFPLTVTSAQKNPTAFYLCASSRSRTATNEKLFFGSGTQLSVL.

In DNA, the CDR3 is TGTGCCAGCAGTCCACAGGGGGCGTTTTCACCCCTCCACTTT. Translated: CASSPQGAFSPLHF. The chain recombines TRBV28 with TRBJ1-6; 9 nucleotides agree with TRBD1. Per the germline V gene, CDR1 is MDHEN and CDR2 is SYDVKM. The V segment lost 5 bases and the J segment 9 bases; nucleotides outside the gene matches: 5. The CDR3 runs to 14 residues.

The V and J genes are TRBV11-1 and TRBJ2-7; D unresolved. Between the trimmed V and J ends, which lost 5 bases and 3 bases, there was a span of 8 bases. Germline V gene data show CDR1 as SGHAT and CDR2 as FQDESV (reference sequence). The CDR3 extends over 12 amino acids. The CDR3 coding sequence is TGTGCCAGCAGCCTAGTTTACTACGAGCAGTACTTC. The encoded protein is CASSLVYYEQYF.